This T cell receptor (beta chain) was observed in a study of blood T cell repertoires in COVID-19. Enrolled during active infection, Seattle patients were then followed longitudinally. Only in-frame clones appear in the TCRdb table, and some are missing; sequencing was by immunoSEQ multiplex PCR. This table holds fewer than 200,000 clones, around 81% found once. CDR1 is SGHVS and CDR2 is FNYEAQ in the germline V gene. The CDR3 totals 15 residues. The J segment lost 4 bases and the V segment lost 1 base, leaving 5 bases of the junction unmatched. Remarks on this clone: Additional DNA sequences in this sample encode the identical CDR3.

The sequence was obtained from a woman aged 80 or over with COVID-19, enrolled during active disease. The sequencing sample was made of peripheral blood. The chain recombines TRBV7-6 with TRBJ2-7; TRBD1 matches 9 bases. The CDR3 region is CASSLGGTGPYEQYF. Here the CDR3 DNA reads TGTGCCAGCAGCTTAGGAGGGACAGGGCCATACGAGCAGTACTTC.